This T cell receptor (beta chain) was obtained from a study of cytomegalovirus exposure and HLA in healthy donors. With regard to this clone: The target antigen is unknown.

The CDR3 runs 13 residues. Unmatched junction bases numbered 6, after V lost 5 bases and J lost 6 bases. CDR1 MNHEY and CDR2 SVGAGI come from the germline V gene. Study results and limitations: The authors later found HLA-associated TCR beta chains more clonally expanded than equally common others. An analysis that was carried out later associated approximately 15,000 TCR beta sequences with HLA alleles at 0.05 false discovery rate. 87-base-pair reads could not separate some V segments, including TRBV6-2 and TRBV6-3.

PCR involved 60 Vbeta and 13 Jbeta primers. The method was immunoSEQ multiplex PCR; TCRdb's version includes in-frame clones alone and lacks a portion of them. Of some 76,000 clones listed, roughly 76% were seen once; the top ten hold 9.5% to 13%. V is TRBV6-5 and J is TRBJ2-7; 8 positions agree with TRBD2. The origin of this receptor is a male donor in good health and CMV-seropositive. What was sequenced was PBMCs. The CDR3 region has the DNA TGTGCCAGCAGTCCCAACGGGGGGGGCGAGCAGTACTTC. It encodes CASSPNGGGEQYF.